These 7 T cell receptor beta chains were all obtained from the same sample, sequenced in a study of T cell repertoires in aging, cancer and after chemotherapy. Multiplex touch-down PCR with TRB-A/B primers amplified rearranged V-D-J TRB sequences. From the multiplex PCR reads, TCRdb called clonotypes with MiXCR, one entry per CDR3 protein. The sample holds roughly 4,100 distinct CDR3 sequences, around 25% seen once. TCR beta rearrangements were amplified from peripheral blood genomic DNA. Sequenced: blood. The receptors here all came from a human donor with a solid tumor.

The genes are TRBV5-1 and TRBJ2-1; D not certain. This CDR3 contains 14 residues. The V gene's germline CDR1 is SGHRS and CDR2 YFSETQ. V was pared by 2 bases and J by 5 bases, with 11 bases between. This CDR3 reads CASSFLDGNNEQFF. The CDR3 DNA sequence: TGCGCCAGCAGCTTTTTGGACGGAAACAATGAGCAGTTCTTC.

This clonotype counts as medium-sized. The V and J genes are TRBV18 and TRBJ1-6; 8 bases match TRBD1. The V gene's germline CDR1 is KGHSH and CDR2 LQKENI. The CDR3 length is 14 residues. J lost 6 bases, V lost 5 bases, and 3 bases had no gene match. CDR3 coding DNA: TGTGCCAGCTCAGCGACAGGGGTTAATTCACCCCTCCACTTT. Protein product: CASSATGVNSPLHF.

By proportion, this clonotype is medium-sized. Its ends do not fully match the called genes, so a read error is possible. The CDR3 reads CASSYREGSPYF. CDR3 DNA: TGTGCCAGCAGTTACCGAGAGGGCAGTCCCTACTTC. The chain has TRBV6-5 and TRBJ1-2; D is unresolved. The CDR3 extends over 12 amino acids. Germline V lookup: CDR1 MNHEY, CDR2 SVGAGI.

This clonotype was seen only a few times. The chain combines TRBV6-5 with TRBJ2-7; tentatively, D is TRBD1 or TRBD2 (5 bases each). The germline V gene encodes CDR1 MNHEY and CDR2 SVGAGI. The V gene lost 6 bases and the J gene lost 5 bases, with 14 bases spanning the gap. The CDR3 is 13 residues long. The CDR3 sequence is CASSRDLLDEQYF. CDR3 bases: TGTGCCAGCAGCAGGGATTTACTAGACGAGCAGTACTTC.

By sample share, this clonotype is medium-sized. The chain carries TRBV30 and TRBJ1-2; weak D call: TRBD1 (6 bases). CDR3 length: 13 amino acids. V shed 7 bases and J shed 1 base, with 13 bases lying between them. Germline lookup yields CDR1 GTSNPN and CDR2 SVGIG (reference sequence). CDR3 nucleotide sequence: TGTGCCTCGACACCGGACAGTAACTATGGCTACACCTTC. Its translation is CASTPDSNYGYTF. The full variable domain, with the rest looked up from reference TRBV30 and TRBJ1-2, is SQTIHQWPATLVQPVGSPLSLECTVEGTSNPNLYWYRQAAGRGLQLLFYSVGIGQISSEVPQNLSASRPQDRQFILSSKKLLLSDSGFYLCASTPDSNYGYTFGSGTRLTVV.

The gene calls are TRBV29-1 and TRBJ2-7; possible D gene TRBD1, 5 bases. V was cut by 4 bases and J by 3 bases, with 13 bases left in between. The CDR3 is made up of 13 amino acids. The germline CDR1 and CDR2 sequences are SQVTM and ANQGSEA. CDR3 sequence: CSVVWQGRYEQYF. CDR3 coding DNA: TGCAGCGTTGTATGGCAGGGTCGCTACGAGCAGTACTTC.

V is TRBV5-1 and J is TRBJ2-7, with 8 positions matching TRBD2. The germline gives CDR1 SGHRS, CDR2 YFSETQ. V lost 4 bases to trimming and J lost 5 bases; unmatched junction nucleotides: 11. This CDR3 comprises 15 residues. The CDR3 region has the DNA TGCGCCAGCAGCCCCATAGCGGGATCCGCTCACGAGCAGTACTTC. It codes for CASSPIAGSAHEQYF.